These 32 T cell receptor beta chains came from one sample sequenced in a study of human thymus T cells. Assay: immunoSEQ multiplex PCR; the TCRdb copy retains only in-frame clones and omits some. The table lists roughly 60,000 clones, approximately 95% of them singletons. The sample comprised blood. The receptors shown here come from a boy less than two years old with a congenital heart defect but otherwise immunologically healthy.

This clone was counted a single time. The chain links TRBV5-5 to TRBJ2-6; no reliable D call. CDR3 size: 14 residues. V was clipped by 4 bases and J by 4 bases, with 9 bases between them. The germline CDR1 and CDR2 sequences are SGHKS and YYEKEE (reference sequence). The CDR3 protein is CASSQVPGANVLTF. DNA for the CDR3: TGTGCCAGCAGCCAAGTCCCCGGGGCCAACGTCCTGACTTTC.

This clone was seen a single time. The J gene is TRBJ2-5, the V gene TRBV6-1; possible D gene TRBD2, 5 bases. Trimming removed 6 bases at V and 4 bases at J, with 15 bases between. The germline CDR1 and CDR2 sequences are MNHNS and SASEGT. The CDR3 spans 14 residues. Here the CDR3 DNA reads TGTGCCAGCAGCCCGCTATCCAGCGGAGAGACCCAGTACTTC. It specifies CASSPLSSGETQYF.

The genes are TRBV4-3 and TRBJ1-2, with 11 bases fitting TRBD1. The V gene end was trimmed by 4 bases and the J gene end by 4 bases; junction bases not matched to a gene: 5. This CDR3 contains 15 residues. CDR1 is LGHNA and CDR2 is YSLEER in the germline V gene. CDR3 nucleotide sequence: TGCGCCAGCAGCCCTGGGACAGGGGGTACCTATGGCTACACCTTC. This encodes CASSPGTGGTYGYTF.

The chain links TRBV28 to TRBJ1-2, with D maybe TRBD1 (6 bases). Germline V gives CDR1 MDHEN, CDR2 SYDVKM. Trimming stripped 1 base from V and 0 bases from J, with 12 bases between. This CDR3 has 16 amino acids. As DNA, the CDR3 is TGTGCCAGCAGTTTATTAGGAGGGGGAGCTAACTATGGCTACACCTTC. This translates into CASSLLGGGANYGYTF.

The rearrangement joins TRBV7-9 to TRBJ1-2, with D perhaps TRBD1 (5 bases). Per germline, CDR1 SEHNR and CDR2 FQNEAQ (reference sequence). CDR3 length: 15 residues. V was pared by 1 base and J by 3 bases, with 12 bases between. CDR3 DNA sequence: TGTGCCAGCAGCTTAGAGGGGCGGCGACACTATGGCTACACCTTC. The encoded protein is CASSLEGRRHYGYTF. The entire variable domain, with the rest obtained from reference TRBV7-9 and TRBJ1-2, is as follows: DTGVSQNPRHKITKRGQNVTFRCDPISEHNRLYWYRQTLGQGPEFLTYFQNEAQLEKSRLLSDRFSAERPKGSFSTLEIQRTEQGDSAMYLCASSLEGRRHYGYTFGSGTRLTVV.

The CDR3 DNA reads as TGCAGTGCCGGCACAGATACGCAGTATTTT. Its protein is CSAGTDTQYF. This chain connects TRBV20-1 to TRBJ2-3; no firm D call. Per germline, CDR1 DFQATT and CDR2 SNEGSKA (reference sequence). The CDR3 totals 10 residues. Trimming stripped 6 bases from V and 1 base from J, with 2 bases between.

The CDR3 nucleotides are TGTGCCAGCAGCTTAGCGGGGGATGAAGATACGCAGTATTTT. Translated, it gives CASSLAGDEDTQYF. The rearrangement joins TRBV7-6 to TRBJ2-3; tentatively, D is TRBD1 or TRBD2 (5 bases each). Trimming took off 0 bases at V and 5 bases at J, with 9 bases between the two ends. Germline assignment: CDR1 SGHVS and CDR2 FNYEAQ. The CDR3 is 14 residues long.

Concerning this clone: A junction boundary mismatches the germline segment, possibly from a read error. The rearrangement uses TRBV2 and TRBJ1-4; D is unresolved. The CDR3 spans 17 residues. CDR1 is SNHLY and CDR2 is FYNNEI in the germline V gene. In DNA form, the CDR3 reads TGTGCCAGCACTGAACAGAAATTATTTGCAACTAATGAAAAACTGTTTTTT. This sequence encodes CASTEQKLFATNEKLFF.

The chain combines TRBV4-3 with TRBJ2-5; TRBD1 might be the D (6 bases). Germline loops: CDR1 LGHNA, CDR2 YSLEER. The V and J ends lost 0 bases and 4 bases respectively, with 9 bases between them. The CDR3 spans 14 residues. CDR3 DNA sequence: TGCGCCAGCAGCCAAGAAATCAGGGGAGAGACCCAGTACTTC. Translating gives CASSQEIRGETQYF.

The V and J genes are TRBV10-3 and TRBJ1-2; 8 nucleotides line up with TRBD1. CDR3 length equals 15 residues. Germline V CDR1 and CDR2: ENHRY, SYGVKD. J was trimmed by 7 bases and V by 3 bases; bases with no gene match: 10. Written as DNA, the CDR3 is TGTGCCATCAGTGAAGTGTCAGGGGGCGTAGGTGGCTACACCTTC. It specifies CAISEVSGGVGGYTF.

The genes are TRBV6-6 and TRBJ2-7, with D possibly being TRBD1 (5 bases). Germline CDR1 and CDR2: MNHNY and SVGAGI (reference sequence). The V gene lost 2 bases and the J gene lost 5 bases, with 10 bases spanning the gap. CDR3 length: 13 amino acids. The CDR3 sequence: CASSYQGNNEQYF. CDR3 coding DNA: TGTGCCAGCAGTTACCAGGGTAACAACGAGCAGTACTTC.

This clone was detected only a few times. The chain has TRBV19 and TRBJ2-3; 9 bases align to TRBD2. The J segment lost 0 bases and the V segment lost 3 bases, leaving 7 bases of the junction unmatched. The CDR3 totals 17 residues. Germline V gene lookup returns CDR1 LNHDA and CDR2 SQIVND (reference sequence). CDR3 residues: CASSMGGTSISTDTQYF. DNA for the CDR3: TGTGCCAGTAGTATGGGGGGGACTAGCATAAGCACAGATACGCAGTATTTT.

The rearrangement joins TRBV11-2 to TRBJ1-2; maybe TRBD1 (6 bases). The ends were cut back, 3 bases at V and 2 bases at J, with 10 bases in the middle. Looked up from germline, CDR1 is SGHAT and CDR2 is FQNNGV. The CDR3 consists of 14 residues. The CDR3 nucleotides are TGTGCCAGCAGCTTTGGGGGCTCCAACTATGGCTACACCTTC. Protein product: CASSFGGSNYGYTF.

This chain connects TRBV6-1 to TRBJ2-2; TRBD2 matches 7 bases. Germline V gives CDR1 MNHNS, CDR2 SASEGT. V shed 2 bases, J shed 4 bases, and the junction held 4 bases outside the gene matches. This CDR3 is built from 15 residues. The CDR3 DNA sequence: TGTGCCAGCAGTGAATGGGGGAGGGGCACCGGGGAGCTGTTTTTT. Amino acids: CASSEWGRGTGELFF.

J is TRBJ2-4 and V is TRBV1; the table's D call, TRBD2, was not checked against the DNA. TRBV1 is noted as a pseudogene. The CDR3 sequence is 16 residues long. This CDR3 is CTSSQDVAGQENIQYF. The CDR3 nucleotides read TGCACCAGCAGCCAAGATGTGGCGGGGCAGGAAAACATTCAGTACTTC.

The chain is built from TRBV6-6 and TRBJ2-1; 14 bases align to TRBD2. Germline V CDR1 and CDR2: MNHNY, SVGAGI (reference sequence). V shed 6 bases and J 8 bases; nucleotides not matched to a gene: 9. CDR3 length equals 16 residues. The CDR3 protein is CASSRVGLAGVDEQFF. The DNA for the CDR3 is TGTGCCAGCAGCAGGGTGGGACTAGCGGGAGTGGATGAGCAGTTCTTC.

The V call is TRBV5-4, the J call TRBJ2-7, with 10 bases fitting TRBD1. Germline CDR1 and CDR2: SGHNT and YYREEE (reference sequence). The CDR3 loop spans 17 amino acids. J lost 0 bases, V lost 4 bases, and 10 bases had no gene match. The CDR3 bases are TGTGCCAGCAGCCCCCGTGTATGGACAGGGGGCTCCTACGAGCAGTACTTC. It is translated as CASSPRVWTGGSYEQYF.

This clone has just one count. The J gene is TRBJ1-5, the V gene TRBV4-3, with 7 bases identical to TRBD1. V gave up 0 bases and J gave up 6 bases; unmatched junction bases: 11. Germline V gene sequence: CDR1 LGHNA, CDR2 YSLEER. There are 17 residues in the CDR3. The CDR3 loop is CASSQDRVGRGGQPQHF. CDR3 coding DNA: TGCGCCAGCAGCCAAGATAGGGTCGGCAGGGGGGGTCAGCCCCAGCATTTT.

J is TRBJ2-7 and V is TRBV30; no firm D call. Trimming removed 1 base from V and 4 bases from J, with 11 bases in between. CDR1 is GTSNPN, CDR2 SVGIG, per germline (reference sequence). The length of the CDR3 is 13 residues. The CDR3: CAWSGKVGYEQYF. CDR3 DNA sequence: TGTGCCTGGAGTGGTAAAGTTGGGTACGAGCAGTACTTC.

The gene calls are TRBV30 and TRBJ1-4; 10 bases agree with TRBD1. V gave up 3 bases and J gave up 9 bases; unmatched junction bases: 4. The CDR3 length is 13 residues. CDR1 is GTSNPN, CDR2 SVGIG, per germline (reference sequence). CDR3 in DNA: TGTGCCTGGAGGATGACAGGGGGCCAAAAACTGTTTTTT. Translation: CAWRMTGGQKLFF. Supplemented by reference TRBV30 and TRBJ1-4, the full variable domain reads SQTIHQWPATLVQPVGSPLSLECTVEGTSNPNLYWYRQAAGRGLQLLFYSVGIGQISSEVPQNLSASRPQDRQFILSSKKLLLSDSGFYLCAWRMTGGQKLFFGSGTQLSVL.

This chain links TRBV15 with TRBJ2-3; 9 bases are shared with TRBD2. The V segment lost 1 base and the J segment 3 bases; nucleotides outside the gene matches: 5. CDR3 size: 16 residues. Per the germline V gene, CDR1 is LNHNV and CDR2 is YYDKDF (reference sequence). In nucleotides, the CDR3 is TGTGCCACCAGCAGAGCGCCGGGACTAGCAACAGATACGCAGTATTTT. Residues: CATSRAPGLATDTQYF.

The rearrangement uses TRBV6-5 and TRBJ1-5; 8 nucleotides agree with TRBD1. Germline V CDR1 and CDR2: MNHEY, SVGAGI. The CDR3 is 15 residues long. The J segment lost 2 bases and the V segment lost 8 bases, leaving 8 bases of the junction unmatched. This chain's CDR3 is CASGAMDRGNQPQHF. CDR3 DNA sequence: TGTGCCAGCGGAGCAATGGACAGGGGCAATCAGCCCCAGCATTTT.

Only one count was recorded for this clone. The J gene is TRBJ2-7, the V gene TRBV29-1; D ambiguous. The CDR3 is made up of 12 amino acids. Deletions cut 6 bases from V and 2 bases from J, with 11 bases between. The germline CDR1 and CDR2 sequences are SQVTM and ANQGSEA. CDR3 bases: TGCAGCGTAAAAACGGTTACCTACGAGCAGTACTTC. Translating it yields CSVKTVTYEQYF.

This clone showed up just once. The chain joins TRBV28 to TRBJ2-7; D is unclear. Trimming pared 7 bases from V and 3 bases from J, leaving 13 bases between. The V gene's germline CDR1 is MDHEN and CDR2 SYDVKM. The CDR3 loop spans 13 amino acids. CDR3 sequence (DNA): TGTGCCAGCACTACATCCCGATACTACGAGCAGTACTTC. Protein: CASTTSRYYEQYF.

The chain employs TRBV5-1 and TRBJ2-7; D ambiguous. Germline CDR1 and CDR2: SGHRS and YFSETQ. V gave up 3 bases and J gave up 3 bases, with 10 bases separating them. This CDR3 is 13 amino acids long. CDR3 coding DNA: TGCGCCAGCAGCTCAGGACCGAGCTACGAGCAGTACTTC. Protein product: CASSSGPSYEQYF.

This chain joins TRBV14 and TRBJ2-3; D ambiguous. The CDR3 runs 12 residues. Trimming stripped 3 bases from V and 1 base from J, with 2 bases between. Germline V gene lookup returns CDR1 SGHDN and CDR2 FVKESK. CDR3 DNA sequence: TGTGCCAGCAGCCAGCGCACAGATACGCAGTATTTT. Its translation: CASSQRTDTQYF. Supplemented by reference TRBV14 and TRBJ2-3, the full variable domain reads EAGVTQFPSHSVIEKGQTVTLRCDPISGHDNLYWYRRVMGKEIKFLLHFVKESKQDESGMPNNRFLAERTGGTYSTLKVQPAELEDSGVYFCASSQRTDTQYFGPGTRLTVL.

The chain has TRBV4-3 and TRBJ1-4; 11 bases align to TRBD1. The CDR3 consists of 17 residues. V shed 4 bases and J 3 bases; nucleotides not matched to a gene: 7. The germline V gene encodes CDR1 LGHNA and CDR2 YSLEER. In DNA, the CDR3 is TGCGCCAGCAGCCCTGTCCCGGGACAGGGGGCTAATGAAAAACTGTTTTTT. Translated: CASSPVPGQGANEKLFF.

CDR3 coding DNA: TGTGCCAGTAGTCCCACTAGCGGGGGGACCTACGAGCAGTACTTC. Translating it yields CASSPTSGGTYEQYF. This chain connects TRBV19 to TRBJ2-7, with 12 nucleotides matching TRBD2. V lost 5 bases and J lost 2; bases outside the gene matches: 4. The CDR3 is made up of 15 amino acids. CDR1 is LNHDA, CDR2 SQIVND, per germline (reference sequence).

J is TRBJ2-7 and V is TRBV5-4; D not resolved. V lost 0 bases and J 4 bases, leaving 5 bases between the germline ends. CDR3 size: 12 residues. Germline V gene sequence: CDR1 SGHNT, CDR2 YYREEE (reference sequence). The CDR3 DNA sequence: TGTGCCAGCAGCTTGGGTTTATACGAGCAGTACTTC. It codes for CASSLGLYEQYF.

The gene calls are TRBV28 and TRBJ2-3; 7 nucleotides line up with TRBD1. The CDR3 sequence is 13 residues long. The V and J ends lost 6 bases and 4 bases, in that order; junction bases with no gene match: 4. Germline lookup yields CDR1 MDHEN and CDR2 SYDVKM. The CDR3 nucleotides are TGTGCCAGCAGATTGACAGGGCCAGATACGCAGTATTTT. Its translation is CASRLTGPDTQYF.

The genes are TRBV12-5 and TRBJ2-4, with 7 nucleotides matching TRBD2. Germline-derived CDR1 and CDR2 are LGHNT and FRNRAP. V gave up 5 bases and J gave up 8 bases; unmatched junction bases: 9. This CDR3 contains 14 residues. CDR3 amino acids: CASGGGEPQDIQYF. Here the CDR3 DNA reads TGTGCTAGTGGTGGGGGGGAGCCCCAGGACATTCAGTACTTC. The full variable domain, completed using reference TRBV12-5 and TRBJ2-4, is DARVTQTPRHKVTEMGQEVTMRCQPILGHNTVFWYRQTMMQGLELLAYFRNRAPLDDSGMPKDRFSAEMPDATLATLKIQPSEPRDSAVYFCASGGGEPQDIQYFGAGTRLSVL.

The chain joins TRBV23-1 to TRBJ1-1; D is unresolved. TRBV23-1 belongs to the ORF category, with a function that is uncertain. V was shortened by 4 bases and J by 1 base, with 4 bases between the two germline ends. This CDR3 region has 12 residues. CDR3 residues: CASSRGNTEAFF. The CDR3 nucleotides read TGCGCCAGCAGTCGGGGGAACACTGAAGCTTTCTTT.